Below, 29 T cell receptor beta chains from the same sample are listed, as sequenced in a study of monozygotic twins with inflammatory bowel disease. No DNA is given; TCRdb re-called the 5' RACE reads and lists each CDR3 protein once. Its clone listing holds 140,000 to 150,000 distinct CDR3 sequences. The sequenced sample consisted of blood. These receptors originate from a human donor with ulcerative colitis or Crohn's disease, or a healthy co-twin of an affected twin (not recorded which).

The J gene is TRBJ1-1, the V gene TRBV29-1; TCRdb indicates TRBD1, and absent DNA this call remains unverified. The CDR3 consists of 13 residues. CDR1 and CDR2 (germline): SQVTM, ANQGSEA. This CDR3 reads CSVGGAGGTEAFF.

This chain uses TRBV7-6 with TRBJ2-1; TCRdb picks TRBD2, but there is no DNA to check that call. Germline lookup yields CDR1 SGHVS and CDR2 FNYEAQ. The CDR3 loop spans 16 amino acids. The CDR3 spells CASSRRGGRVYNEQFF.

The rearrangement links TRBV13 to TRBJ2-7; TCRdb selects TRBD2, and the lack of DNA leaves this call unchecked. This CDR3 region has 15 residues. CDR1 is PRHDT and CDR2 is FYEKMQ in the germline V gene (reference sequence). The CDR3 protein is CASSFVASGKAEQYF.

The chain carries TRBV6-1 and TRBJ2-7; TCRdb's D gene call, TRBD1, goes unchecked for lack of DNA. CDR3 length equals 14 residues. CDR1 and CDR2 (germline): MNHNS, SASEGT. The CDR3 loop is CASSPSAPHYEQYF.

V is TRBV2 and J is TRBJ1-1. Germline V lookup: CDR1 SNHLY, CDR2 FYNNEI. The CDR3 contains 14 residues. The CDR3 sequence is CASTEALRRTEAFF.

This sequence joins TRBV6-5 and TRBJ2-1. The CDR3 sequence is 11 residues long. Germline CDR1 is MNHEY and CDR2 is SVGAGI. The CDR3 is CASRGRNEQFF.

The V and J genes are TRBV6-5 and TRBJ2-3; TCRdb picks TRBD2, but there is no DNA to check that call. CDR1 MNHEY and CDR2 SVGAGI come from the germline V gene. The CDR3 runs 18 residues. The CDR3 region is CASSYSPVLAGRTDTQYF.

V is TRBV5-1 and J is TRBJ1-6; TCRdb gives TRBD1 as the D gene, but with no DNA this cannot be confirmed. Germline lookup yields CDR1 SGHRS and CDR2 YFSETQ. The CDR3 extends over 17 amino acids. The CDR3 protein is CASSLESLGQYNSPLHF.

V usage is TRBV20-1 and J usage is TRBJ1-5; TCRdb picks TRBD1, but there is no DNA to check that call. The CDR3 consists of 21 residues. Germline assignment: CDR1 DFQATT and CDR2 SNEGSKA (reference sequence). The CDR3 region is CSAAPGQGTSVIAPSNQPQHF.

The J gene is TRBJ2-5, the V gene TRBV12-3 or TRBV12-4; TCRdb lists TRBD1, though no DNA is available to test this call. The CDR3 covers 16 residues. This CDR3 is CASSRYPIGGQETQYF.

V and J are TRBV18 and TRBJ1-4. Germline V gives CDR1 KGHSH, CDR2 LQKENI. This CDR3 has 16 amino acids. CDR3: CASSPPTDGSNEKLFF.

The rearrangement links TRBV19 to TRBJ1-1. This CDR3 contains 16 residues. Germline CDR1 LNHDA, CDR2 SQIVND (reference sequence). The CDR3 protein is CASSIGQGGDGTEAFF. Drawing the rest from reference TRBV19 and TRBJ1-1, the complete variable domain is DGGITQSPKYLFRKEGQNVTLSCEQNLNHDAMYWYRQDPGQGLRLIYYSQIVNDFQKGDIAEGYSVSREKKESFPLTVTSAQKNPTAFYLCASSIGQGGDGTEAFFGQGTRLTVV.

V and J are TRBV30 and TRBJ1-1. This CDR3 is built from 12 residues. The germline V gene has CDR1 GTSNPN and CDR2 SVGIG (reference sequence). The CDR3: CARRGMNTEAFF.

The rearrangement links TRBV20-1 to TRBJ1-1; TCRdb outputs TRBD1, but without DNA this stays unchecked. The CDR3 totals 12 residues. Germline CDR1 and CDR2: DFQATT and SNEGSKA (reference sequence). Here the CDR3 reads CSARRDRSEAFF.

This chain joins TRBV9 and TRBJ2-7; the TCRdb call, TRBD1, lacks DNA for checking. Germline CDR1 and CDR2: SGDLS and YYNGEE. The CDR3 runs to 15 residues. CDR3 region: CASSVEQGSSYEQYF.

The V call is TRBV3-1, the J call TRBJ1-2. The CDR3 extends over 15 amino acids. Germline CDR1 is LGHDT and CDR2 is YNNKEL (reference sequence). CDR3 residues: CASSLGGFPSYGYTF.

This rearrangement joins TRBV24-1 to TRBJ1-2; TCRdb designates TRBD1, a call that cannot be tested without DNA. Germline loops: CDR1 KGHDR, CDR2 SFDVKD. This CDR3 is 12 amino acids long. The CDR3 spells CATSVDSYGYTF.

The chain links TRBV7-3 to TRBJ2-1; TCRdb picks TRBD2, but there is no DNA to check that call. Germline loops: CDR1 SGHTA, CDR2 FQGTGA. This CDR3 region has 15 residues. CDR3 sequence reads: CASSFGLAGYNEQFF. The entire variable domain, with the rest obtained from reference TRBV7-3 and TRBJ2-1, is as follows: GAGVSQTPSNKVTEKGKYVELRCDPISGHTALYWYRQSLGQGPEFLIYFQGTGAADDSGLPNDRFFAVRPEGSVSTLKIQRTERGDSAVYLCASSFGLAGYNEQFFGPGTRLTVL.

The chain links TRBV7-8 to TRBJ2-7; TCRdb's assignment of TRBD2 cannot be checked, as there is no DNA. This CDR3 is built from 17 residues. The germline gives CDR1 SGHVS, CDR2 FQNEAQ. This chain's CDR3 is CASSLATPGLESREQYF.

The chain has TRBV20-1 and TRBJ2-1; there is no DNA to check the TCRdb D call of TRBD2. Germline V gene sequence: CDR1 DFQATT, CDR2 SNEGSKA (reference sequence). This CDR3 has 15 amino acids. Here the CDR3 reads CSANRLAGVGNEQFF.

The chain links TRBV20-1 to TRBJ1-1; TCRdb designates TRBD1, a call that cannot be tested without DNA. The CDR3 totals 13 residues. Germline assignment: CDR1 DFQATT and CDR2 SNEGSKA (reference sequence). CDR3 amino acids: CSAREKGGDEAFF.

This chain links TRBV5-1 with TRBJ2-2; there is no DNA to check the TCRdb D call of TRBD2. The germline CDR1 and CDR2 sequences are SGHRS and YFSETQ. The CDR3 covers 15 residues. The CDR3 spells CASSGLAGGTGELFF.

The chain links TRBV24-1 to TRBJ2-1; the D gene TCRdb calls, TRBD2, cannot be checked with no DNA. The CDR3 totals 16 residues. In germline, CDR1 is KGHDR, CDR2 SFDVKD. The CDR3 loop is CATSDLPGTSRNEQFF.

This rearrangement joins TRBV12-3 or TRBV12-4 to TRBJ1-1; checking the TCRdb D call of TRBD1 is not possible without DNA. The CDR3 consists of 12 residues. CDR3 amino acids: CASSFSQGTAFF.

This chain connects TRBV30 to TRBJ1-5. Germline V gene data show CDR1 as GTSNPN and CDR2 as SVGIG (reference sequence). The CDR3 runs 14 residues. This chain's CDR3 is CAWSVSGGNQPQHF.

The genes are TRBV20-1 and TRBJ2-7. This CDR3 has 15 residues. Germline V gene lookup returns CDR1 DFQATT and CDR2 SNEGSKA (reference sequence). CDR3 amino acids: CSARDPAPQRYEQYF.

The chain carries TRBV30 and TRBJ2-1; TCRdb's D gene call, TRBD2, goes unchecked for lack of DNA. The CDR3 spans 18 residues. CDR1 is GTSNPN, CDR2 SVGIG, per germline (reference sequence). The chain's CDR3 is CAWSVRLAGRDSYNEQFF.

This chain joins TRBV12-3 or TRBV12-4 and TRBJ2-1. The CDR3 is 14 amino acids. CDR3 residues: CASSLSYRYNEQFF.

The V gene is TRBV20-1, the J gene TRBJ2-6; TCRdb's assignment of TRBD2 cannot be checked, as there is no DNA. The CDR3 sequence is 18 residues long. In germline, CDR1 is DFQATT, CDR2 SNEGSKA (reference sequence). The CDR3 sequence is CSATGKLADRSGANVLTF.